These T cell receptor beta chains were read from a single sample in a study of chemoradiotherapy in HPV16-positive cancers. The method was immunoSEQ multiplex PCR; TCRdb's version includes in-frame clones alone and lacks a portion of them. Among approximately 14,000 clones listed, roughly 88% were seen once. This specimen consisted of blood, obtained from a patient who underwent chemoradiotherapy. These TCRs come from a human donor with HPV-associated anogenital cancer. Each CDR3 is given with its conserved first and last residue. A D gene is named only where the DNA matches it firmly. Clone size, where shown, is once, few, many, or a class for clones that have expanded.

- | TRBJ2-5 | - | TRBV19 | 13 | TGTGCCAGTACGGCAGTCAGGGGAGAGACCCAGTACTTC | CASTAVRGETQYF
- | TRBJ1-1 | - | TRBV6-1 | 12 | TGTGCCAGCAGTGAAGCGCTTCTGACACCCAAATTT | CASSEALLTPKF
- | TRBJ2-1 | TRBD2 | TRBV11-3 | 19 | TGTGCCAGCAGCCGATGGCTAAGGACTAGCGGGGCTCTGTGGGATGAGCAGTTCTTC | CASSRWLRTSGALWDEQFF
- | TRBJ1-5 | - | TRBV6-6 | 12 | TGTGCCAGCAGACAGGGCAATCAGCCCCAGCATTTT | CASRQGNQPQHF
once | TRBJ2-3 | - | TRBV7-3 | 14 | TGTGCCAGGTTGTTCGCAACTAGCACAGATACGCAGTATTTT | CARLFATSTDTQYF
few | TRBJ1-1 | - | TRBV29-1 | 14 | TGCAGCGGCTACGATCCGGGACCGACCTCTGAAGCTTTCTTT | CSGYDPGPTSEAFF
- | TRBJ1-5 | - | TRBV6-6 | 13 | TGTGCCAGCTCCGGGACAAGCAATCAGCCCCAGCATTTT | CASSGTSNQPQHF
- | TRBJ2-7 | TRBD1 | TRBV28 | 15 | TGTGCCAGCTATACCCCGGGACAGGGGGCCTACGAGCAGTACTTC | CASYTPGQGAYEQYF
- | TRBJ2-1 | - | TRBV28 | 16 | TGTGCCAGCAGGGGGTATGTTGGGAGCTCCTACAATGAGCAGTTCTTC | CASRGYVGSSYNEQFF
- | TRBJ2-7 | - | TRBV19 | 15 | TGTGCCAGTAGTATAGGACTGACAAATACGATGGAGCAGTACTTC | CASSIGLTNTMEQYF
- | TRBJ2-1 | - | TRBV27 | 16 | TGTGCCAGCAGTTTACGGTCTCCGAACTCCTACAATGAGCAGTTCTTC | CASSLRSPNSYNEQFF
- | TRBJ2-5 | - | TRBV4-2 | 13 | TGTGCCAGCAGCCAATCCGTCGGAGAGACCCAGTACTTC | CASSQSVGETQYF
- | TRBJ1-1 | - | TRBV20-1 | 11 | TGCAGTGCTCCGGCGGTTCCTGAAGCTTTCTTT | CSAPAVPEAFF
- | TRBJ1-2 | - | TRBV5-6 | 14 | TGTGCCAGCAGCCGGGAACAGGGTACCTATGGCTACACCTTC | CASSREQGTYGYTF
- | TRBJ2-7 | TRBD1 | TRBV7-6 | 16 | TGTGCCAGCAGCCTCTCGCCCGGGACAGATCTCTACGAGCAGTACTTC | CASSLSPGTDLYEQYF
once | TRBJ2-1 | TRBD1 | TRBV15 | 15 | TGTGCCACCAGCACACTGAGACAGGGGGCCGATGAGCAGTTCTTC | CATSTLRQGADEQFF
- | TRBJ1-2 | TRBD1 | TRBV30 | 13 | TGTGCCTGGAGTGATGGGACAGGGGAAGGCTACACCTTC | CAWSDGTGEGYTF
- | TRBJ2-2 | - | TRBV28 | 18 | TGTGCCAGCAGCCGACTTTCCTCCGGGATTACATTCACCGGGGAGCTGTTTTTT | CASSRLSSGITFTGELFF
- | TRBJ1-6 | - | TRBV27 | 16 | TGTGCCAGCGGGACCAAATCGTTCGGATCGGATTCACCCCTCCACTTT | CASGTKSFGSDSPLHF
- | TRBJ2-5 | TRBD2 | TRBV27 | 15 | TGTGCCAGCAGTTTACGACTAGCGGGAGAAGAGACCCAGTACTTC | CASSLRLAGEETQYF
- | TRBJ2-3 | TRBD2 | TRBV28 | 18 | TGTGCCAGCAGTTTAGGACTAGCGGAGGGGGTTGGCACAGATACGCAGTATTTT | CASSLGLAEGVGTDTQYF
- | TRBJ2-1 | - | TRBV20-1 | 10 | TGCAGTGTTTACATCAATGAGCAGTTCTTC | CSVYINEQFF
- | TRBJ2-6 | TRBD1 | TRBV29-1 | 16 | TGCACTCTCGGGTTAACAGGGGGCGATGGGGCCAACGTCCTGACTTTC | CTLGLTGGDGANVLTF
- | TRBJ1-2 | - | TRBV28 | 13 | TGTGCCAGCCACGAACACAGGTCTGATGGCTACACCTTC | CASHEHRSDGYTF
- | TRBJ1-2 | - | TRBV4-1 | 14 | TGCGCCAGCAGCATGGACAGAGTCAACTATGGCTACACCTTC | CASSMDRVNYGYTF
- | TRBJ1-1 | - | TRBV7-9 | 14 | TGTGCCAGCAGCTTACGATCCGAGAACACTGAAGCTTTCTTT | CASSLRSENTEAFF
- | TRBJ2-1 | TRBD2 | TRBV11-2 | 14 | TGTGCCAGCAGCTTCGGGACTAGCTCCAATGAGCAGTTCTTC | CASSFGTSSNEQFF
- | TRBJ2-6 | TRBD1 | TRBV18 | 19 | TGTGCCAGCTCACCCTACAGGGGGCCGGGGGACTCTGGGGCCAACGTCCTGACTTTC | CASSPYRGPGDSGANVLTF
few | TRBJ2-4 | - | TRBV13 | 14 | TGTGCCAGCAGCGGTCCGCAGGGCAAAAACATTCAGTACTTC | CASSGPQGKNIQYF
- | TRBJ2-2 | - | TRBV7-3 | 14 | TGTGCCAGCAGCCCCGGAGGGGGCACCGGGGAGCTGTTTTTT | CASSPGGGTGELFF
- | TRBJ2-7 | - | TRBV5-1 | 16 | TGCGCCAGCAGCGGTATCGGGGGTGCGCCTTGGGCCGAGCAGTACTTC | CASSGIGGAPWAEQYF
- | TRBJ1-2 | TRBD1 | TRBV16 | 17 | TGTGCCAGCAGCCCCCGGACAGGGGGACTGATAGGGTATGGCTACACCTTC | CASSPRTGGLIGYGYTF
- | TRBJ2-7 | - | TRBV6-6 | 15 | TGTGCCAGCAGTGACGAGGGACGGGCCTTTTACGAGCAGTACTTC | CASSDEGRAFYEQYF
- | TRBJ2-2 | - | TRBV28 | 14 | TGTGCCAGCTTCTGGTCCTCGAACACCGGGGAGCTGTTTTTT | CASFWSSNTGELFF
- | TRBJ2-3 | - | TRBV6-1 | 12 | TGTGCCAGCAGTGCATCTAGCGATACGCAGTATTTT | CASSASSDTQYF
- | TRBJ2-7 | - | TRBV11-2 | 13 | TGTGCCAGCAGCTCGACTACCTCCTACGAGCAGTACTTC | CASSSTTSYEQYF
- | TRBJ1-2 | TRBD1 | TRBV2 | 14 | TGTGCCAGCAGCAACCGGGACAGGGCCTATGGCTACACCTTC | CASSNRDRAYGYTF
- | TRBJ2-3 | - | TRBV6-1 | 11 | TGTGCCAGCAGTGAAGGAGATACGCAGTATTTT | CASSEGDTQYF
- | TRBJ2-3 | TRBD1 | TRBV28 | 15 | TGTGCCAGCAGTATAGACAGGGTCAGGACAGATACGCAGTATTTT | CASSIDRVRTDTQYF
- | TRBJ2-1 | - | TRBV19 | 14 | TGTGCCAGTAGTATCCCTTTCTTCCACAATGAGCAGTTCTTC | CASSIPFFHNEQFF
- | TRBJ2-7 | - | TRBV10-3 | 19 | TGTGCCATCAGTGAGTCCAGTAGCAGAGACGGACCGGTGGGTTACGAGCAGTACTTC | CAISESSSRDGPVGYEQYF
- | TRBJ2-1 | - | TRBV12-5 | 17 | TGTGCTAGTGGTTTGGTAGTATCCGACGGGTCCTACAATGAGCAGTTCTTC | CASGLVVSDGSYNEQFF
- | TRBJ1-2 | TRBD1 | TRBV6-4 | 14 | TGTGCCAGCAGACGGGACAGAGGGAACTATGGCTACACCTTC | CASRRDRGNYGYTF
- | TRBJ1-6 | - | TRBV11-2 | 12 | TGTGCCAGCAGCTTAGAGAGGTCACCCCTCCACTTT | CASSLERSPLHF
once | TRBJ2-7 | TRBD1 | TRBV7-3 | 15 | TGTGCCAGCAGCTCAGCGCCGGGACAGGGCATTTTGCAGTACTTC | CASSSAPGQGILQYF
- | TRBJ2-1 | - | TRBV5-1 | 15 | TGCGCCAGCAGCTTTTGGCAGGTCGAGTACAATGAGCAGTTCTTC | CASSFWQVEYNEQFF
- | TRBJ1-4 | TRBD1 | TRBV6-1 | 14 | TGTGCCAGCAGTGAGGGAGGGGGCAACGAAAAACTGTTTTTT | CASSEGGGNEKLFF
- | TRBJ1-2 | - | TRBV7-9 | 15 | TGTGCCAGCAGCGCTTGGGACCGCCCATCGGGAGGCTACACCTTC | CASSAWDRPSGGYTF
- | TRBJ1-4 | TRBD1 | TRBV13 | 15 | TGTGCCAGCAGCTTGGGGACAGGCTTTAATGAAAAACTGTTTTTT | CASSLGTGFNEKLFF
- | TRBJ2-2 | - | TRBV25-1 | 12 | TGTGCCAGCAGTGAATGGGTCGGGGAGCTGTTTTTT | CASSEWVGELFF
- | TRBJ2-3 | - | TRBV7-3 | 15 | TGTGCCAGCAGCTTAACTAGCGGTGAGACAGATACGCAGTATTTT | CASSLTSGETDTQYF
- | TRBJ2-1 | - | TRBV10-3 | 17 | TGTGCCATCAGTGAGTGGGGAGGACAGCCGGGGGTCAATGAGCAGTTCTTC | CAISEWGGQPGVNEQFF
- | TRBJ1-3 | - | TRBV6-1 | 16 | TGTGCCAGCAGTGAACGGGGTGGGGGTTCTGGAAACACCATATATTTT | CASSERGGGSGNTIYF
- | TRBJ2-5 | - | TRBV7-2 | 15 | TGTGCCAGCAGCCCCGCCGGGACGACAGGAGAGACCCAGTACTTC | CASSPAGTTGETQYF
- | TRBJ1-1 | - | TRBV5-1 | 14 | TGCGCCAGCAGCTTGAGGGACACGAACACTGAAGCTTTCTTT | CASSLRDTNTEAFF
- | TRBJ1-1 | - | TRBV27 | 13 | TGTGCCAGCAGTAACACAGTGAACACTGAAGCTTTCTTT | CASSNTVNTEAFF
- | TRBJ2-1 | TRBD2 | TRBV5-1 | 14 | TGCGCCAGCAGTTTAGCGGGGGGGCCGAATGAGCAGTTCTTC | CASSLAGGPNEQFF